A single sample is the source of the 18 T cell receptor beta chains below, sequenced in a study of blood T cell repertoires in COVID-19. The protocol was immunoSEQ multiplex PCR, while the TCRdb copy is restricted to in-frame clones and leaves out a portion. The sample carries about 170,000 clones, roughly 86% recorded once. The sequenced sample consisted of peripheral blood. The receptor source for this set is a woman older than 75 with COVID-19, enrolled during active disease.

V gene TRBV19 combines with J gene TRBJ1-1; TRBD1 matches 8 bases. V dropped 7 bases and J dropped 1; count of bases not matched to a gene: 5. The CDR3 totals 14 residues. Germline V lookup: CDR1 LNHDA, CDR2 SQIVND (reference sequence). The DNA of the CDR3 is TGTGCCAGTACCCCCGGGACAGGGAACACTGAAGCTTTCTTT. Its protein is CASTPGTGNTEAFF.

The chain uses TRBV5-1 and TRBJ1-2; D might be TRBD1 (6 bases). V shed 3 bases and J shed 10 bases, with 22 bases lying between them. This CDR3 region has 15 residues. Germline lookup yields CDR1 SGHRS and CDR2 YFSETQ. The CDR3 bases are TGCGCCAGCAGCTCATCCTTCCGGGACAAAGTGGACTACACCTTC. Protein: CASSSSFRDKVDYTF. Combining the CDR3 with reference TRBV5-1 and TRBJ1-2 gives the whole variable domain KAGVTQTPRYLIKTRGQQVTLSCSPISGHRSVSWYQQTPGQGLQFLFEYFSETQRNKGNFPGRFSGRQFSNSRSEMNVSTLELGDSALYLCASSSSFRDKVDYTFGSGTRLTVV.

This chain links TRBV6-5 with TRBJ2-7, with D perhaps TRBD2 (6 bases). Germline-derived CDR1 and CDR2 are MNHEY and SVGAGI. This CDR3 has 14 residues. V was shortened by 3 bases and J by 0 bases, with 9 bases between the two germline ends. CDR3 sequence: CASSYSGSSYEQYF. The CDR3 region has the DNA TGTGCCAGCAGTTATAGCGGAAGCTCCTACGAGCAGTACTTC.

This clone showed up just once. The rearrangement uses TRBV6-5 and TRBJ1-2; tentative D call: TRBD1 (6 bases). The germline gives CDR1 MNHEY, CDR2 SVGAGI. This CDR3 is built from 13 residues. The V end was cut by 3 bases, the J end by 8 bases, with 13 bases between. CDR3 sequence: CASSYAGGAGYTF. In DNA form, the CDR3 reads TGTGCCAGCAGTTATGCTGGGGGCGCGGGCTACACCTTC.

V is TRBV27 and J is TRBJ2-7; 11 bases are shared with TRBD2. Per germline, CDR1 MNHEY and CDR2 SMNVEV (reference sequence). CDR3 length: 17 amino acids. V dropped 2 bases and J dropped 3; count of bases not matched to a gene: 9. CDR3 amino acids: CASSLRVAGGRIYEQYF. The CDR3 nucleotides are TGTGCCAGCAGTTTACGGGTAGCGGGAGGGCGGATCTACGAGCAGTACTTC.

The sample holds a few counts of this clone. The chain links TRBV10-3 to TRBJ2-7; D remains unclear. This CDR3 is built from 13 residues. The V and J ends lost 3 bases and 1 base respectively, with 7 bases between them. From germline, CDR1 is ENHRY and CDR2 SYGVKD. This CDR3 reads CAISESHSYEQYF. CDR3 sequence (DNA): TGTGCCATCAGTGAAAGCCATTCCTACGAGCAGTACTTC.

This chain connects TRBV25-1 to TRBJ1-2; D gene ambiguous. Trimming shortened V by 5 bases and J by 0 bases, and 4 bases separated the two germline ends. This CDR3 comprises 12 residues. Germline loops: CDR1 MGHDK, CDR2 SYGVNS. CDR3 loop: CASSLSNYGYTF. For the CDR3, the DNA is TGTGCCAGCAGTCTATCTAACTATGGCTACACCTTC.

J is TRBJ2-5 and V is TRBV27; no clear D. Trimming pared 6 bases from V and 5 bases from J, leaving 22 bases between. This CDR3 is built from 16 residues. Germline assignment: CDR1 MNHEY and CDR2 SMNVEV (reference sequence). CDR3: CASRPALGSKAETQYF. The CDR3 DNA reads as TGTGCCAGCAGGCCCGCTCTAGGCTCGAAGGCGGAGACCCAGTACTTC.

The chain recombines TRBV9 with TRBJ1-4; D uncertain. Germline CDR1 and CDR2: SGDLS and YYNGEE. V was clipped by 0 bases and J by 7 bases, with 10 bases between them. There are 14 residues in the CDR3. Here the CDR3 reads CASSVDRPGEKLFF. CDR3 bases: TGTGCCAGCAGCGTAGACCGTCCGGGTGAAAAACTGTTTTTT.

The V call is TRBV5-8, the J call TRBJ2-1; TRBD2 agrees at 13 bases. The V segment lost 4 bases and the J segment 9 bases; nucleotides outside the gene matches: 10. The CDR3 loop spans 16 amino acids. Germline lookup yields CDR1 SGHTS and CDR2 YDEGEE. DNA of the CDR3: TGTGCCAGCAGCGAAGCACTAGCGGGAGGGCCGGGTGAGCAGTTCTTC. Translating gives CASSEALAGGPGEQFF.

This chain joins TRBV3-1 (or the pseudogene TRBV3-2) and TRBJ2-5; 12 bases agree with TRBD2. After removal of 1 base from V and 7 bases from J, the junction contained 4 bases not matched to a gene. Germline CDR1 is LGHDT and CDR2 is YNNKEL (reference sequence). CDR3 length equals 15 residues. The CDR3 loop is CASSQGLAGAGTQYF. The CDR3 DNA follows: TGTGCCAGCAGCCAAGGACTAGCGGGGGCGGGGACCCAGTACTTC.

The CDR3 protein is CASSRTGPNQPQHF. For the CDR3, the DNA is TGTGCCAGCAGCCGCACAGGGCCTAATCAGCCCCAGCATTTT. The V and J genes are TRBV16 and TRBJ1-5; D possibly corresponds to TRBD1 (6 bases). Per the germline V gene, CDR1 is KGHSY and CDR2 is FQNENV. This CDR3 is built from 14 residues. Trimming pared 4 bases from V and 4 bases from J, leaving 11 bases between.

The gene calls are TRBV29-1 and TRBJ2-7, with 7 positions matching TRBD2. Trimming at V came to 0 bases and at J to 3 bases, leaving 5 bases not matched to a gene. The length of the CDR3 is 14 residues. Germline CDR1 reads SQVTM; CDR2 reads ANQGSEA. The CDR3 loop reads CSVEEAGRGYEQYF. The CDR3 coding sequence is TGCAGCGTTGAAGAAGCGGGACGGGGCTACGAGCAGTACTTC.

This sequence joins TRBV28 and TRBJ2-1; TRBD1 aligns across 8 bases. This CDR3 is 17 amino acids long. Germline CDR1 MDHEN, CDR2 SYDVKM. Trimming removed 7 bases from V and 0 bases from J; junction bases left unmatched: 11. CDR3 in amino acids: CASIAGGGLSSYNEQFF. CDR3 DNA: TGTGCCAGCATTGCAGGGGGCGGTTTAAGCTCCTACAATGAGCAGTTCTTC. Complete variable domain (other parts from reference TRBV28 and TRBJ2-1): DVKVTQSSRYLVKRTGEKVFLECVQDMDHENMFWYRQDPGLGLRLIYFSYDVKMKEKGDIPEGYSVSREKKERFSLILESASTNQTSMYLCASIAGGGLSSYNEQFFGPGTRLTVL.

The chain recombines TRBV4-3 with TRBJ2-7, with 12 bases fitting TRBD1. J lost 3 bases, V lost 0 bases, and 6 bases had no gene match. The germline V gene encodes CDR1 LGHNA and CDR2 YSLEER. The CDR3 is made up of 17 amino acids. CDR3 nucleotides: TGCGCCAGCAGCCAAGAAAAGGGGACAGGGGGCCGCTACGAGCAGTACTTC. It specifies CASSQEKGTGGRYEQYF.

The chain employs TRBV18 and TRBJ1-1; D is uncertain. CDR1 is KGHSH and CDR2 is LQKENI in the germline V gene. V was cut by 3 bases and J by 0 bases, with 5 bases left in between. The CDR3 has 13 residues. CDR3 loop: CASSPQMNTEAFF. CDR3 sequence (DNA): TGTGCCAGCTCACCTCAAATGAACACTGAAGCTTTCTTT.

The sample holds a few counts of this clone. This chain joins TRBV20-1 and TRBJ2-1; tentative D call: TRBD2 (5 bases). Germline V gene lookup returns CDR1 DFQATT and CDR2 SNEGSKA (reference sequence). The CDR3 loop spans 11 amino acids. The CDR3 coding sequence is TGCAGCGGGGTCTTTGGTAATGAGCAGTTCTTC. It codes for CSGVFGNEQFF.

The chain links TRBV3-1 (or the pseudogene TRBV3-2) to TRBJ1-1; D gene unclear. This CDR3 has 14 residues. Germline CDR1 and CDR2: LGHDT and YNNKEL (reference sequence). Trimming took 1 base from V and 0 from J, leaving 6 bases between them. CDR3 in amino acids: CASSQGGMNTEAFF. In nucleotides, the CDR3 is TGTGCCAGCAGCCAAGGAGGGATGAACACTGAAGCTTTCTTT.